Presented here are 14 T cell receptor beta chains from one specimen sequenced in a study of CD8 T cells in Susac syndrome. RNA in amounts of roughly 0.5 to 1 ug was reverse transcribed with random hexamers. MiXCR, applied by TCRdb to the immunoSEQ multiplex PCR reads, yields one record per CDR3 protein. The sample carries roughly 120,000 distinct CDR3 sequences, approximately 94% recorded once. The specimen was CD4+ T cells from PBMCs. All receptors come from a human donor with multiple sclerosis.

This chain uses TRBV5-1 with TRBJ1-1, with no clear D. Germline CDR1 and CDR2: SGHRS and YFSETQ. The germline V and J ends were trimmed by 0 bases and 1 base, with 13 bases remaining between them. The length of the CDR3 is 16 residues. The DNA for the CDR3 is TGCGCCAGCAGCTTGGATAGGGTCGGGAGGAACACTGAAGCTTTCTTT. Its protein product is CASSLDRVGRNTEAFF.

This sequence joins TRBV7-9 and TRBJ2-3; 9 bases are a match to TRBD2. The CDR3 is made up of 16 amino acids. From germline, CDR1 is SEHNR and CDR2 FQNEAQ (reference sequence). V shed 5 bases and J 5 bases; nucleotides not matched to a gene: 11. CDR3 coding DNA: TGTGCCAGCAGCCCCGATCGGGGACTAGCAGGAGATACGCAGTATTTT. It yields the protein CASSPDRGLAGDTQYF.

The chain carries TRBV20-1 and TRBJ1-2, with a possible D match to TRBD1 (6 bases). This CDR3 is built from 15 residues. CDR1 is DFQATT, CDR2 SNEGSKA, per germline (reference sequence). V lost 0 bases to trimming and J lost 8 bases, with 19 bases between them. Here the CDR3 DNA reads TGCAGTGCTAGAGATGAGGGGGGGGCTCGAGGAGGCTACACCTTC. Encoded protein: CSARDEGGARGGYTF.

The chain combines TRBV18 with TRBJ1-2; weak D call: TRBD1 (5 bases). The germline gives CDR1 KGHSH, CDR2 LQKENI. This CDR3 is built from 14 residues. V lost 0 bases and J 6 bases, leaving 11 bases between the germline ends. This chain's CDR3 is CASSPPGTPNGYTF. DNA of the CDR3: TGTGCCAGCTCACCACCGGGGACCCCGAATGGCTACACCTTC.

V usage is TRBV7-9 and J usage is TRBJ1-1; D is unclear. From germline, CDR1 is SEHNR and CDR2 FQNEAQ (reference sequence). V was clipped by 3 bases and J by 5 bases, with 16 bases between them. CDR3 length: 15 amino acids. CDR3 loop: CASSFYRLNGTEAFF. In DNA form, the CDR3 reads TGTGCCAGCAGCTTTTATAGGCTTAACGGGACTGAAGCTTTCTTT.

This clonotype was recorded once. No DNA is shown, since the ends of the CDR3 on it are uncertain; the CDR3 is the one TCRdb lists. The chain has TRBV27 and TRBJ1-1; the table gives TRBD1 as D, unverified against the DNA. The CDR3 numbers 16 amino acids, ends counted. Germline CDR1 and CDR2: MNHEY and SMNVEV (reference sequence). The CDR3 is CASAPLGTELPTEAFF.

The chain carries TRBV30 and TRBJ1-5; 7 bases are shared with TRBD1. The CDR3 extends over 15 amino acids. CDR1 is GTSNPN, CDR2 SVGIG, per germline (reference sequence). J was trimmed by 2 bases and V by 1 base; bases with no gene match: 5. The CDR3 is CAWSEQGKGNQPQHF. CDR3 sequence (DNA): TGTGCCTGGAGTGAACAGGGGAAGGGCAATCAGCCCCAGCATTTT.

The chain is built from TRBV4-3 and TRBJ1-1; possibly TRBD1 for D (6 bases). Trimming shortened V by 0 bases and J by 3 bases, and 11 bases separated the two germline ends. Germline values: CDR1 LGHNA, CDR2 YSLEER. The length of the CDR3 is 15 residues. CDR3 residues: CASSQEGQRDTEAFF. Written as DNA, the CDR3 is TGCGCCAGCAGCCAAGAGGGACAACGAGACACTGAAGCTTTCTTT.

The J gene is TRBJ1-6, the V gene TRBV6-2 or TRBV6-3, with D tentatively TRBD1 (6 bases). The CDR3 consists of 13 residues. The germline CDR1 and CDR2 sequences are MNHEY and SVGEGT. The V end was cut by 8 bases, the J end by 7 bases, with 12 bases between. CDR3 sequence reads: CASQDRTNSPLHF. The DNA of the CDR3 is TGTGCCAGCCAGGACAGAACAAATTCACCCCTCCACTTT.

The count of this clonotype is one. V usage is TRBV6-5 and J usage is TRBJ1-1, with D unresolved. Looked up from germline, CDR1 is MNHEY and CDR2 is SVGAGI. Trimming took off 0 bases at V and 4 bases at J, with 12 bases between the two ends. The CDR3 runs to 15 residues. DNA for the CDR3: TGTGCCAGCAGTTACTCGGCGGCCGCAATCACTGAAGCTTTCTTT. This encodes CASSYSAAAITEAFF.

This chain joins TRBV30 and TRBJ1-2; a possible D gene is TRBD1 (6 bases). The CDR3 totals 14 residues. Trimming removed 1 base at V and 3 bases at J, with 12 bases between. Germline V gene lookup returns CDR1 GTSNPN and CDR2 SVGIG (reference sequence). CDR3 sequence (DNA): TGTGCCTGGAGTGCCCAGGGGAAGGACTATGGCTACACCTTC. Translated, it gives CAWSAQGKDYGYTF. The full variable domain, in which reference TRBV30 and TRBJ1-2 provide the parts outside the CDR3, is SQTIHQWPATLVQPVGSPLSLECTVEGTSNPNLYWYRQAAGRGLQLLFYSVGIGQISSEVPQNLSASRPQDRQFILSSKKLLLSDSGFYLCAWSAQGKDYGYTFGSGTRLTVV.

This clonotype was observed a handful of times. V is TRBV5-1 and J is TRBJ1-6; no clear D. In germline, CDR1 is SGHRS, CDR2 YFSETQ. Trimming removed 0 bases at V and 8 bases at J, with 6 bases between. The CDR3 contains 13 residues. CDR3 loop: CASSLGEDSPLHF. CDR3 nucleotides: TGCGCCAGCAGCTTGGGTGAGGATTCACCCCTCCACTTT.

The chain is built from TRBV20-1 and TRBJ1-2, with 7 bases identical to TRBD1. This CDR3 is 15 amino acids long. Germline-derived CDR1 and CDR2 are DFQATT and SNEGSKA (reference sequence). V lost 0 bases and J lost 2; bases outside the gene matches: 6. As DNA, the CDR3 is TGCAGTGCTAGAGAAACCGGGACAGAAAACTATGGCTACACCTTC. The encoded protein is CSARETGTENYGYTF.

The chain joins TRBV6-5 to TRBJ1-2; D is unclear. Per germline, CDR1 MNHEY and CDR2 SVGAGI. Trimming left V 2 bases short and J 4 bases short, with 8 bases between. CDR3 length equals 13 residues. Here the CDR3 DNA reads TGTGCCAGCAGTTACGAGGACCGCTATGGCTACACCTTC. It encodes CASSYEDRYGYTF.